The rows below give T cell receptor beta chains drawn from one sample of a study of identifying expanded T cells in peripheral blood. TCRdb's copy holds only in-frame clones and misses some; the assay was immunoSEQ multiplex PCR. The sample holds 83,000 or so clones; roughly 86% are singletons and the top ten take roughly 3.9%. The sample comprised blood. The receptors were gathered from a person between 18 and 75 years old in good health. The CDR3 runs from the conserved cysteine through the conserved F or W.

CDR3 length,J gene,V gene,CDR3 protein
16,TRBJ2-2,TRBV5-1,CASSLVAGGFTGELFF
14,TRBJ2-5,TRBV9,CASSVGTEKETQYF
14,TRBJ2-7,TRBV5-4,CASSSGTGKYEQYF
14,TRBJ2-6,TRBV18,CASSPKTGANVLTF
13,TRBJ1-2,TRBV5-1,CASSLAGDYGYTF
16,TRBJ1-2,TRBV10-3,CAISESPDRVNYGYTF
15,TRBJ2-1,TRBV9,CASSELSGAYNEQFF
15,TRBJ2-5,TRBV6-4,CASSLTSGSAETQYF
15,TRBJ2-1,TRBV29-1,CSAFDGGASYNEQFF
15,TRBJ2-1,TRBV27,CASSFRTSGANEQFF
13,TRBJ1-5,TRBV11-2,CASSFYRDRVQHF
14,TRBJ2-3,TRBV7-2,CASSPGLGTDTQYF
15,TRBJ2-7,TRBV10-3,CAISAGQGGKYEQYF
12,TRBJ1-1,TRBV7-8,CASSSQYTEAFF
16,TRBJ2-1,TRBV6-1,CASSEWGGGSYNEQFF
14,TRBJ1-4,TRBV5-6,CASSPNGGLEKLFF
14,TRBJ2-5,TRBV5-4,CASSLGGAVETQYF
13,TRBJ2-3,TRBV30,CAWSTGGTDTQYF
13,TRBJ1-1,TRBV28,CASSLEGVTEAFF
12,TRBJ2-7,TRBV2,CATLRSTYEQYF
15,TRBJ2-2,TRBV7-2,CASSPGTWNTGELFF
12,TRBJ1-2,TRBV7-9,CASSLEGSGYTF
15,TRBJ1-5,TRBV5-1,CASSVTGHSNQPQHF
13,TRBJ1-1,TRBV5-6,CASSLVGSWGAFF
16,TRBJ2-3,TRBV28,CASSPRTGGPGDTQYF
14,TRBJ2-3,TRBV5-1,CASSLEGWADTQYF
14,TRBJ1-1,TRBV2,CASRKDRGYTEAFF